The 12 T cell receptor beta chains below were found in one sample sequenced in a study of T cell responses to AZD1222 COVID-19 vaccine. Repertoires were generated with immunoSEQ multiplex PCR, while TCRdb's copy carries only in-frame clones and drops some. Counted here are over 85,000 clones, 90% occurring once; the ten biggest clones make up 8% to 9.5%. The sample consisted of peripheral blood, taken on day 0 of AZD1222 vaccination. The receptors were gathered from an adult in good health.

The V and J genes are TRBV14 and TRBJ1-2; tentatively, D is TRBD1 (6 bases). The germline CDR1 and CDR2 sequences are SGHDN and FVKESK. This CDR3 region has 15 residues. Trimming shortened V by 1 base and J by 4 bases, and 13 bases separated the two germline ends. The CDR3 protein is CASSQAGAVSYGYTF. The CDR3 nucleotides are TGTGCCAGCAGCCAAGCGGGGGCCGTCTCCTATGGCTACACCTTC.

V usage is TRBV6-2 or TRBV6-3 and J usage is TRBJ1-4; D is uncertain. The CDR3 spans 11 residues. The V gene lost 5 bases and the J gene lost 10 bases, with 8 bases spanning the gap. Germline V gene data show CDR1 as MNHEY and CDR2 as SVGEGT. The CDR3 sequence: CASSPARKLFF. The CDR3 DNA follows: TGTGCCAGCAGTCCAGCAAGAAAACTGTTTTTT.

Points on this clone: The same CDR3 arises from other DNA sequences in this sample as well. The DNA of the CDR3 is TGTGCCAGCAGCTTAGGTGGGGGCTACACCTTC. Encoded protein: CASSLGGGYTF. The chain carries TRBV7-2 and TRBJ1-2; the D is unclear. Trimming removed 1 base from V and 8 bases from J, with 5 bases in between. Per the germline V gene, CDR1 is SGHTA and CDR2 is FQGNSA. This CDR3 is built from 11 residues.

CDR3 loop: CASSLASGGAGELFF. CDR3 DNA sequence: TGTGCCAGCAGCTTGGCTAGCGGGGGAGCCGGGGAGCTGTTTTTT. V usage is TRBV7-3 and J usage is TRBJ2-2; 10 bases align to TRBD2. The length of the CDR3 is 15 residues. Germline CDR1 reads SGHTA; CDR2 reads FQGTGA. Trimming cost V 3 bases and J 6 bases; bases outside gene matches: 4. Drawing the rest from reference TRBV7-3 and TRBJ2-2, the complete variable domain is GAGVSQTPSNKVTEKGKYVELRCDPISGHTALYWYRQSLGQGPEFLIYFQGTGAADDSGLPNDRFFAVRPEGSVSTLKIQRTERGDSAVYLCASSLASGGAGELFFGEGSRLTVL.

The gene calls are TRBV6-2 or TRBV6-3 and TRBJ2-7; weak D call: TRBD1 (6 bases). CDR1 MNHEY and CDR2 SVGEGT come from the germline V gene. The CDR3 totals 15 residues. V gave up 0 bases and J gave up 1 base, with 10 bases separating them. CDR3 protein: CASSYSTGYSYEQYF. The CDR3 bases are TGTGCCAGCAGTTACTCGACAGGCTATTCCTACGAGCAGTACTTC.

This sequence joins TRBV5-4 and TRBJ2-2; perhaps TRBD2 as D (6 bases). The CDR3 contains 16 residues. CDR1 is SGHNT, CDR2 YYREEE, per germline (reference sequence). V lost 2 bases to trimming and J lost 4 bases, with 15 bases between them. The CDR3 is CASSFGRGTATGELFF. The CDR3 DNA sequence: TGTGCCAGCAGCTTTGGGCGGGGAACGGCCACCGGGGAGCTGTTTTTT.

V is TRBV7-3 and J is TRBJ1-2, with 8 positions matching TRBD1. Germline V gene sequence: CDR1 SGHTA, CDR2 FQGTGA. CDR3 size: 12 residues. The junction had 4 bases not matched to a gene; V was cut back by 5 bases and J by 8 bases. Here the CDR3 reads CASSLTGVGYTF. The DNA of the CDR3 is TGTGCCAGCAGCCTGACAGGGGTCGGCTACACCTTC.

This chain links TRBV20-1 with TRBJ2-5; 8 nucleotides agree with TRBD2. The CDR3 spans 16 residues. Unmatched junction bases numbered 12, after V lost 3 bases and J lost 3 bases. Per germline, CDR1 DFQATT and CDR2 SNEGSKA (reference sequence). CDR3: CSASLFRGGIKETQYF. CDR3 coding DNA: TGCAGTGCTAGTTTGTTCCGCGGGGGGATAAAAGAGACCCAGTACTTC.

V and J are TRBV6-5 and TRBJ1-2, with 11 bases lining up with TRBD1. CDR1 is MNHEY, CDR2 SVGAGI, per germline. Trimming cost V 7 bases and J 5 bases; bases outside gene matches: 3. The CDR3 has 13 amino acids. The DNA for the CDR3 is TGTGCCAGCAATGGACAGGGGGCTTATGGCTACACCTTC. It translates to CASNGQGAYGYTF.

The chain joins TRBV3-1 (or the pseudogene TRBV3-2) to TRBJ2-3, with D perhaps being TRBD1 or TRBD2 (5 bases each). The germline V and J ends were trimmed by 0 bases and 10 bases, with 5 bases remaining between them. Germline values: CDR1 LGHDT, CDR2 YNNKEL (reference sequence). This CDR3 spans 11 amino acids. CDR3 sequence reads: CASSQEGAQYF. The CDR3 region has the DNA TGTGCCAGCAGCCAAGAGGGGGCGCAGTATTTT.

The V gene is TRBV7-2, the J gene TRBJ1-5; D not resolved. The CDR3 is 15 residues long. Trimming took off 2 bases at V and 0 bases at J, with 8 bases between the two ends. Germline V gives CDR1 SGHTA, CDR2 FQGNSA. CDR3: CASSLNGHSNQPQHF. CDR3 nucleotides: TGTGCCAGCAGCTTAAACGGGCATAGCAATCAGCCCCAGCATTTT.

The chain combines TRBV19 with TRBJ1-5, with 8 bases fitting TRBD1. This CDR3 has 16 residues. Germline V gives CDR1 LNHDA, CDR2 SQIVND (reference sequence). Trimming removed 4 bases from V and 0 bases from J; junction bases left unmatched: 5. CDR3 sequence (DNA): TGTGCCAGTAGTACCGGACAGGGATATAGCAATCAGCCCCAGCATTTT. As protein: CASSTGQGYSNQPQHF.